Here is one T cell receptor beta chain with its context. These data originate in a study of blood T cell repertoires in COVID-19. In the study overall: Acute-phase and convalescent COVID-19 samples originated in the United States, Italy and Spain. The analysed material was cDNA or gDNA that came from T cells, B-cell-depleted T cells, or PBMCs.

Methods used by the authors: Nucleated cell counts were estimated from reference gene primer amplification. Profiled with immunoSEQ multiplex PCR; TCRdb holds only in-frame clones, not every one. V and J calls plus clone size are reproduced from that table; the DNA served to infer D and trimming. The table lists around 300,000 clones, 89% of them singletons, with 0.94% in the top ten. After removal of 6 bases from V and 4 bases from J, the junction contained 12 bases not matched to a gene. The CDR3 has 16 residues. Germline values: CDR1 MNHEY, CDR2 SMNVEV (reference sequence). Material for sequencing was peripheral blood. The rearrangement uses TRBV27 and TRBJ1-5, with TRBD1 matching 7 bases. This TCR came from a woman aged 40 to 50 who had recovered from COVID-19. The CDR3 region is CASRGRTGAGNQPQHF. DNA of the CDR3: TGTGCCAGCAGGGGTCGAACAGGGGCGGGGAATCAGCCCCAGCATTTT.